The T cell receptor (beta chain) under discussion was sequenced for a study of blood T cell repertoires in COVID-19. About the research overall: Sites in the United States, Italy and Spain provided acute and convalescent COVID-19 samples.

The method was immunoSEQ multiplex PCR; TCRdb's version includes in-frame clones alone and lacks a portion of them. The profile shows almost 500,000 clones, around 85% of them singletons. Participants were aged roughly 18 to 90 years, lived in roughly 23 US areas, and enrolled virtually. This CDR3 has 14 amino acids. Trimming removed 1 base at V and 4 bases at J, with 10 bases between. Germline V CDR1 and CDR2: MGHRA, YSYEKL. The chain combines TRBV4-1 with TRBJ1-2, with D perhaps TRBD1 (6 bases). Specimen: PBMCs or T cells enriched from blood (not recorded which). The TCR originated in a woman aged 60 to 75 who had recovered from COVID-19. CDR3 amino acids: CASSQAGGAYGYTF. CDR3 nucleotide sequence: TGCGCCAGCAGCCAAGCCGGGGGGGCCTATGGCTACACCTTC.